This T cell receptor beta chain emerged from a study of breast tumors, draining lymph nodes, adjacent tissues. Study-wide results and caveats: Most tumor T cells seemingly derive from lymph node, then expand in tumor. Data only fit, rather than demonstrated, lymph node origin of most tumor T cells. Luminal-like breast cancer showed significantly greater tumor-nontumor repertoire similarity than basal-like breast cancer did. Tumor TCR diversity was below lymph nodes but above nontumor tissue.

TCRdb independently ran MiXCR on the multiplex PCR reads; one entry per CDR3 protein. The table records 250,000 or so distinct CDR3 sequences, about 30% of them present only once. Axillary draining lymph nodes of breast cancer patients supplied the node samples. Note on this clonotype: What it recognizes is unknown. A single base separates this from a much larger clone, so it may be a read error.

Germline V gene data show CDR1 as WNHNN and CDR2 as SYGVQD (reference sequence). Trimming shortened V by 2 bases and J by 1 base, and 21 bases separated the two germline ends. The CDR3 sequence is 19 residues long. The sample taken for sequencing was axillary lymph node tissue. This receptor was obtained from a female donor with breast cancer. Some clones in this sample may be carry-over from other donors' samples. The gene calls are TRBV10-1 and TRBJ2-1; tentative D call: TRBD2 (6 bases). The CDR3, as DNA: TGCGCCAGCAGTGAGGGGACGGGAGTGGGGCTCGATTCCTACAATGAGCAGTTCTTC. This encodes CASSEGTGVGLDSYNEQFF.